This entry is about one T cell receptor (beta chain). The antigen is unknown. This sample is drawn from a study of shared clonotypes between healthy human individuals. The study, taken as a whole, reports: Generally, estimated richness proved larger in naive subsets than it did in memory subsets.

Donors were Caucasian adults residing in Nashville, Tennessee, USA. It was into CD45RA+ naive and CD45RA-negative memory subsets that the CD4+ cells were split. The CDR3 runs to 17 residues. V lost 4 bases and J 0 bases, leaving 13 bases between the germline ends. From germline, CDR1 is SGHTA and CDR2 FQGNSA. Method: immunoSEQ multiplex PCR; TCRdb's copy keeps in-frame clones and lacks some. The data show approximately 940,000 clones, about 80% seen once. This chain joins TRBV7-2 and TRBJ1-6, with D possibly matching TRBD1 (5 bases). The sample was memory CD4+ T cells sorted from blood. Subset meaning: CD45RA-negative fraction. The sequence came from a man in his late teens or twenties in good health. CDR3 nucleotide sequence: TGTGCCAGCAGCTCAGGGTGGGGAATCTCCTATAATTCACCCCTCCACTTT. Its translation is CASSSGWGISYNSPLHF.